This T cell receptor (beta chain) was identified during a study of Ad26.COV2.S vaccination and SARS-CoV-2 variants. Study background: Donor joined the COV1001 Ad26.COV2.S trial arm.

J lost 5 bases, V lost 1 base, and 8 bases had no gene match. The CDR3 runs to 17 residues. Per the germline V gene, CDR1 is LGHNA and CDR2 is YNFKEQ. The method was immunoSEQ multiplex PCR; TCRdb's version includes in-frame clones alone and lacks a portion of them. The top ten hold approximately 3.4% of the sample, which has hundreds of thousands of clones, more than 75% seen once. The treatment here: some 19 received Ad26.COV2.S at low or high dose, single or two shots; about 5 received placebo; per-sample allocation not given. Following the first vaccine or placebo injection, samples were taken on day 63.

This clonotype was obtained from a person aged 18-65 years who received the Ad26.COV2.S COVID-19 vaccine or a placebo. The V call is TRBV4-2, the J call TRBJ2-3; 11 bases align to TRBD2. This specimen consisted of peripheral blood, obtained in a trial of Ad26.COV2.S vaccine versus placebo. The CDR3 is CASSQAVAGGQGDTQYF. The CDR3 DNA is TGTGCCAGCAGCCAAGCAGTAGCGGGAGGGCAGGGAGATACGCAGTATTTT.